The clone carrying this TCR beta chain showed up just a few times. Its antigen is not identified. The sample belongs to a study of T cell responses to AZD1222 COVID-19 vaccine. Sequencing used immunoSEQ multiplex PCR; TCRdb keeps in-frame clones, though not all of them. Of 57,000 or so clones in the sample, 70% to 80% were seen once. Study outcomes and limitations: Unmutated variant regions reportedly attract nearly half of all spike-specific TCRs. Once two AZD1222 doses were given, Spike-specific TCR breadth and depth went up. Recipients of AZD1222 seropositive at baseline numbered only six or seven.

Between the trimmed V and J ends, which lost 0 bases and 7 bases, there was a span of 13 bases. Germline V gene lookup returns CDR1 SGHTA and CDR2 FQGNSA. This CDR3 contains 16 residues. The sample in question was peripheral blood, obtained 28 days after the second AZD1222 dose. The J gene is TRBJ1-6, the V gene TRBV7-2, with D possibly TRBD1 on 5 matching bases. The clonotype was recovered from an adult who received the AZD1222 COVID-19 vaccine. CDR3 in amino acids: CASSLAVGRTNSPLHF. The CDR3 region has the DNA TGTGCCAGCAGCTTAGCGGTGGGACGGACGAATTCACCCCTCCACTTT.